This T cell receptor beta chain was observed in a study of blood T cell repertoires in COVID-19. The protocol was immunoSEQ multiplex PCR, while the TCRdb copy is restricted to in-frame clones and leaves out a portion. Found here are more than 200,000 clones, around nine tenths of them singletons; the top ten hold approximately 1.9%. The germline V gene encodes CDR1 SEHNR and CDR2 FQNEAQ (reference sequence). This CDR3 has 15 residues. V gave up 5 bases and J gave up 3 bases; unmatched junction bases: 8. Participants reported their clinical history, and cohort assignment relied on those reports. This chain connects TRBV7-9 to TRBJ2-7; 9 bases fit TRBD1. The specimen was PBMCs or T cells enriched from blood (not recorded which). This clonotype originated in a woman aged 18-29 years who had recovered from COVID-19. CDR3 nucleotide sequence: TGTGCCAGCAGCCGAGGGGTGGGACAGGGCTACGAGCAGTACTTC. The encoded protein is CASSRGVGQGYEQYF.